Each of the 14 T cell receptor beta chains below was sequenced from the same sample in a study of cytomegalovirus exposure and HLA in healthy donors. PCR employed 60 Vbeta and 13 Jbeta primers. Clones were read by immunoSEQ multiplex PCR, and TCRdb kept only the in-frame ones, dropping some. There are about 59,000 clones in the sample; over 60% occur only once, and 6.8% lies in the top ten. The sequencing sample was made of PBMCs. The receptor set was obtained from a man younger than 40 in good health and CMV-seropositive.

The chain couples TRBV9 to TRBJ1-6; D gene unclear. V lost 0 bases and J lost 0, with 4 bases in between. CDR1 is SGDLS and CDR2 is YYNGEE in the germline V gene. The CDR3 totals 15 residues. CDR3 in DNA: TGTGCCAGCAGCGTAGACAACTCCTATAATTCACCCCTCCACTTT. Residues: CASSVDNSYNSPLHF.

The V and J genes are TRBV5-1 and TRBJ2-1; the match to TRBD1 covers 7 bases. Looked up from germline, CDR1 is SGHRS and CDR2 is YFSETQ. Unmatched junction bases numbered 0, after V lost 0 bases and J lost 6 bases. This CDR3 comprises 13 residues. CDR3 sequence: CASSLDRGNEQFF. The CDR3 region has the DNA TGCGCCAGCAGCTTGGACAGGGGCAATGAGCAGTTCTTC.

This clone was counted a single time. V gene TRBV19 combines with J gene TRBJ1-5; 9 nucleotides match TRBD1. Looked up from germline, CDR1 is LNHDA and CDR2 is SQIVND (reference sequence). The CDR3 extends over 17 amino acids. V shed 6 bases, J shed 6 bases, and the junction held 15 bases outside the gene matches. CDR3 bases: TGTGCCAGTAGACTATATCTAGGGACAGGGCAAGGTCAGCCCCAGCATTTT. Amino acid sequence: CASRLYLGTGQGQPQHF.

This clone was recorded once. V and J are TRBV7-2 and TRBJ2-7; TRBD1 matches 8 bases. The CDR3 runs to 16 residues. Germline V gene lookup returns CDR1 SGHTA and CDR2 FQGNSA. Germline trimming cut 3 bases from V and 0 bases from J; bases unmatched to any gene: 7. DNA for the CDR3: TGTGCCAGCAGCTTGCCACCGGGACAGGCCTCCTACGAGCAGTACTTC. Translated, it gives CASSLPPGQASYEQYF. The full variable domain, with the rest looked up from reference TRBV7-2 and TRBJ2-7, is GAGVSQSPSNKVTEKGKDVELRCDPISGHTALYWYRQSLGQGLEFLIYFQGNSAPDKSGLPSDRFSAERTGGSVSTLTIQRTQQEDSAVYLCASSLPPGQASYEQYFGPGTRLTVT.

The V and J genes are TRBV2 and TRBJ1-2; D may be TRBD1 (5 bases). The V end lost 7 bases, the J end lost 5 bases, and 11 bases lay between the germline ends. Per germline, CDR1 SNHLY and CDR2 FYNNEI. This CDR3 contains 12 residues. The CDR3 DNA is TGTGCCAGCACTACAGGCCCTTATGGCTACACCTTC. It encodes CASTTGPYGYTF.

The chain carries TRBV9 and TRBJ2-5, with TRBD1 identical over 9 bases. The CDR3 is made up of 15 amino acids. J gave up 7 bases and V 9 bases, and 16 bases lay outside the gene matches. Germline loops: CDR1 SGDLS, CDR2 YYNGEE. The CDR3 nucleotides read TGTGCCACCCATCCACGGGACAGGGCCAGGGGGACCCAGTACTTC. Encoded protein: CATHPRDRARGTQYF.

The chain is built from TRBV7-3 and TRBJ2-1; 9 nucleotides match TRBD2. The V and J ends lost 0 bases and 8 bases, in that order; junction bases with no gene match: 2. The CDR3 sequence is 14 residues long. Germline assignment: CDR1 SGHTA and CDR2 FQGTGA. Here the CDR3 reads CASSLTLAGDEQFF. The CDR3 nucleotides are TGTGCCAGCAGCTTAACGTTAGCGGGGGATGAGCAGTTCTTC.

CDR3 in amino acids: CSVADRGHTEAFF. The CDR3 nucleotides are TGCAGCGTAGCCGACAGGGGGCACACTGAAGCTTTCTTT. The chain links TRBV29-1 to TRBJ1-1, with 10 bases identical to TRBD1. Germline V CDR1 and CDR2: SQVTM, ANQGSEA. V lost 6 bases to trimming and J lost 3 bases; unmatched junction nucleotides: 4. The length of the CDR3 is 13 residues.

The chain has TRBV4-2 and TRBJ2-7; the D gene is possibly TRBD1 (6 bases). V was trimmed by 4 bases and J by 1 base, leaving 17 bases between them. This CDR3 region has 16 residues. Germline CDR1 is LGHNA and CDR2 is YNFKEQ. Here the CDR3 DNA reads TGTGCCAGCAGCCCGTCCCGGGACACCTTATCCTACGAGCAGTACTTC. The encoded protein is CASSPSRDTLSYEQYF.

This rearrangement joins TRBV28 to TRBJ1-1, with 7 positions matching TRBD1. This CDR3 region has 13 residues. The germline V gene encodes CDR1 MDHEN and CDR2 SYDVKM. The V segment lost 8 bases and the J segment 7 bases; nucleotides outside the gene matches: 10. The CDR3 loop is CASFPWDSSEAFF. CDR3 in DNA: TGTGCCAGCTTCCCGTGGGACAGCAGTGAAGCTTTCTTT.

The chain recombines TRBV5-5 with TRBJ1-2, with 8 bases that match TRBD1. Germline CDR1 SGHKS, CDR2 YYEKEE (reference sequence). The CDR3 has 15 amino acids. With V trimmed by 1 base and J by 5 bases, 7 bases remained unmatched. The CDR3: CASSLTLQGEYGYTF. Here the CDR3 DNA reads TGTGCCAGCAGCTTGACCCTACAGGGGGAGTATGGCTACACCTTC.

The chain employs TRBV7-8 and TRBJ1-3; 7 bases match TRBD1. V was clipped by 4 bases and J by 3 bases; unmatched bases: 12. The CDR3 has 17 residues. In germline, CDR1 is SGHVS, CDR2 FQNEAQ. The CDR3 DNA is TGTGCCAGCAGCTCGTACAGGGGTAAAGGAGGTGGAAACACCATATATTTT. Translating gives CASSSYRGKGGGNTIYF.

CDR3 DNA sequence: TGTGCCAGCAGCTCTAGAGGGACCCAGTACTTC. As protein: CASSSRGTQYF. The chain couples TRBV7-2 to TRBJ2-5; no reliable D call. Trimming stripped 4 bases from V and 7 bases from J, with 7 bases between. The CDR3 is made up of 11 amino acids. Germline CDR1 reads SGHTA; CDR2 reads FQGNSA.

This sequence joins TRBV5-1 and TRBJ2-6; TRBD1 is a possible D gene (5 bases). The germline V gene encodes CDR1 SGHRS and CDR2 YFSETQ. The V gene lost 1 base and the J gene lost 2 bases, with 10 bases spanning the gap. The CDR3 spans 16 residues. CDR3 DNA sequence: TGCGCCAGCAGCTTGAACCCAGGGACTGGGGCCAACGTCCTGACTTTC. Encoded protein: CASSLNPGTGANVLTF. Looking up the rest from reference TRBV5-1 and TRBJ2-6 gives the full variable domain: KAGVTQTPRYLIKTRGQQVTLSCSPISGHRSVSWYQQTPGQGLQFLFEYFSETQRNKGNFPGRFSGRQFSNSRSEMNVSTLELGDSALYLCASSLNPGTGANVLTFGAGSRLTVL.